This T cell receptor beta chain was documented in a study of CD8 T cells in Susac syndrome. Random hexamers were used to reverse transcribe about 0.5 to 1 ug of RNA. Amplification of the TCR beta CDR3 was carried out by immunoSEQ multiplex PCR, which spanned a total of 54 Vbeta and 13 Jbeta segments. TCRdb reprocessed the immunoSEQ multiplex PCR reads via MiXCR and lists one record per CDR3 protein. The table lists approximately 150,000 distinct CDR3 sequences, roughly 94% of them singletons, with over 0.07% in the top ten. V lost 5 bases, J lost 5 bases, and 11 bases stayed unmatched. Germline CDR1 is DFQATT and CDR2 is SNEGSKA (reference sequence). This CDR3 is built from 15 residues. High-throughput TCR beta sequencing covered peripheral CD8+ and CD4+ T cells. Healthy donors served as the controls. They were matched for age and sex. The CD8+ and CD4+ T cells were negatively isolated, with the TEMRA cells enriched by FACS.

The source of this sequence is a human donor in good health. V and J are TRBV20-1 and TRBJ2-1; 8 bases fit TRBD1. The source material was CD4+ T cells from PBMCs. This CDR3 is CSAVLQGAHHNEQFF. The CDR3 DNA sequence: TGCAGTGCTGTCCTGCAGGGGGCGCACCACAATGAGCAGTTCTTC.